Presented here are 2 T cell receptor beta chains from one specimen sequenced in a study of blood T cells in healthy people across ages. A second PCR of 7 to 11 cycles used a sample-barcoded 5' primer and a J-beta primer mix. TCRdb re-called the 5' RACE reads through MiXCR, storing one row per CDR3 protein. The sample contains over 450,000 distinct CDR3 sequences, approximately 25% of which appear only once. The sample was also reused in another study, on T cells of mothers and their children.

The sample was blood. The receptors here all came from a boy younger than 18 in good health.

This clonotype showed up just a few times. The V gene is TRBV2, the J gene TRBJ2-7; D is ambiguous. The CDR3 covers 12 residues. The germline CDR1 and CDR2 sequences are SNHLY and FYNNEI. Trimming shortened V by 5 bases and J by 3 bases, and 8 bases separated the two germline ends. The CDR3 loop is CASSPDRYEQYF. The CDR3 DNA reads TGTGCCAGCAGTCCGGATCGCTACGAGCAGTACTTC. The whole variable domain, remainder taken from reference TRBV2 and TRBJ2-7, is EPEVTQTPSHQVTQMGQEVILRCVPISNHLYFYWYRQILGQKVEFLVSFYNNEISEKSEIFDDQFSVERPDGSNFTLKIRSTKLEDSAMYFCASSPDRYEQYFGPGTRLTVT.

The V gene is TRBV7-9, the J gene TRBJ2-5; possibly TRBD1 for D (5 bases). The CDR3 contains 15 residues. Per the germline V gene, CDR1 is SEHNR and CDR2 is FQNEAQ (reference sequence). V was clipped by 0 bases and J by 1 base, with 9 bases between them. CDR3 nucleotides: TGTGCCAGCAGCTTAGCGGACATCTTCCAAGAGACCCAGTACTTC. Its protein is CASSLADIFQETQYF.